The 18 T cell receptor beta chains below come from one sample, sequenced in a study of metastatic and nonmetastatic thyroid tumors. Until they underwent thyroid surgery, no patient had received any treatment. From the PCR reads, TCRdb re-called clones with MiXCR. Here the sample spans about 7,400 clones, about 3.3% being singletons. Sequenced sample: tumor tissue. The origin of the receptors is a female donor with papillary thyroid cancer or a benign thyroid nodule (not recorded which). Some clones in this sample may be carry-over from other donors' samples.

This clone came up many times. CDR3 coding DNA: TGTGCCAGCAGTGAAAGACAGGGGGCGGGTGAGACCCAGTACTTC. Translating it yields CASSERQGAGETQYF. The rearrangement uses TRBV2 and TRBJ2-5, with 10 bases lining up with TRBD1. This CDR3 region has 15 residues. V lost 2 bases and J lost 5; bases outside the gene matches: 5. The germline V gene encodes CDR1 SNHLY and CDR2 FYNNEI.

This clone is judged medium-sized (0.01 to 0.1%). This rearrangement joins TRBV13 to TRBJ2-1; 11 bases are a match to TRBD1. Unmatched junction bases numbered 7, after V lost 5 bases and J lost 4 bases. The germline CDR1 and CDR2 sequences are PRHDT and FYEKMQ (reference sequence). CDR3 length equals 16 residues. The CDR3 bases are TGTGCCAGCAGCATGGTGGACAGGGGGCTGTACAATGAGCAGTTCTTC. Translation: CASSMVDRGLYNEQFF.

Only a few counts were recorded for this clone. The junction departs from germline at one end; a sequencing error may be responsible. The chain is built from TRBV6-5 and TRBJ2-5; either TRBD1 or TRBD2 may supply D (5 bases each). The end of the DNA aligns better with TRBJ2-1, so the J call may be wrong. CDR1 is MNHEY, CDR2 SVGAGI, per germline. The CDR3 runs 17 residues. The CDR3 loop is CVSSYSVAGSIGSEQFF. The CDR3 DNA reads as TGTGTCAGCAGTTACTCGGTGGCAGGGAGTATTGGCAGTGAGCAGTTCTTC.

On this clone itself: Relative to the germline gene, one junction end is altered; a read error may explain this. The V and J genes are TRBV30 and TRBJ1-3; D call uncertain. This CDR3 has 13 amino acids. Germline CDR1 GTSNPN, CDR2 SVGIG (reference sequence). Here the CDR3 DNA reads TGCGTCTGGAGTAAGGACCTTGGCGGAAGGTTTTATTTT. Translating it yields CVWSKDLGGRFYF.

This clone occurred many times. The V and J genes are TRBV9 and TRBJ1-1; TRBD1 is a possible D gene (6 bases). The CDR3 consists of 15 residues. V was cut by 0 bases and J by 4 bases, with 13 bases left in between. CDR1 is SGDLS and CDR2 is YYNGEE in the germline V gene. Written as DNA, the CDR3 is TGTGCCAGCAGCGTAGTGGGGGCGCTGGGCACTGAAGCTTTCTTT. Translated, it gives CASSVVGALGTEAFF.

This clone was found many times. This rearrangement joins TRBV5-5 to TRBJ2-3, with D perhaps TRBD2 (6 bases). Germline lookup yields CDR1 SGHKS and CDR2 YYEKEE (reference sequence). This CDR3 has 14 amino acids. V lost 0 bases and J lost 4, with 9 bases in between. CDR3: CASSLGGVPDTQYF. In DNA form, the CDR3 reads TGTGCCAGCAGCTTGGGGGGGGTTCCAGATACGCAGTATTTT.

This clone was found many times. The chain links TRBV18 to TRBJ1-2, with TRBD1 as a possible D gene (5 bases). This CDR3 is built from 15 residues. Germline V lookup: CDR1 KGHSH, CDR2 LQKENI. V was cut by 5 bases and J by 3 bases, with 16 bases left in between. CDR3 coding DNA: TGTGCCAGCTCATCAGGGCCCCTCAGGCACTATGGCTACACCTTC. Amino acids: CASSSGPLRHYGYTF.

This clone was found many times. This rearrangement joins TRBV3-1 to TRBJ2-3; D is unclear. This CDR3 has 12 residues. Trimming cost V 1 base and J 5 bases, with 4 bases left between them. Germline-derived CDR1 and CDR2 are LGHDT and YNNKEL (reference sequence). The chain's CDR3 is CASSQGRDTQYF. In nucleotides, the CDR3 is TGTGCCAGCAGCCAAGGGAGAGATACGCAGTATTTT.

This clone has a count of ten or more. CDR3 sequence: CASSQGLQRVDTQYF. CDR3 coding DNA: TGTGCCAGCAGCCAAGGTTTACAAAGAGTAGATACGCAGTATTTT. This chain connects TRBV4-2 to TRBJ2-3; no clear D gene. The V end lost 1 base, the J end lost 5 bases, and 13 bases lay between the germline ends. The germline CDR1 and CDR2 sequences are LGHNA and YNFKEQ. The CDR3 runs to 15 residues.

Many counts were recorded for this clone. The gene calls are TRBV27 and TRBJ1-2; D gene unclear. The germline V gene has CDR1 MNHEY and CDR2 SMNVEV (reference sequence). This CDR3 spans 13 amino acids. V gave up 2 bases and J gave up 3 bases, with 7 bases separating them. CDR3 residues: CASSLREDYGYTF. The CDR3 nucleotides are TGTGCCAGCAGTTTACGCGAAGACTATGGCTACACCTTC.

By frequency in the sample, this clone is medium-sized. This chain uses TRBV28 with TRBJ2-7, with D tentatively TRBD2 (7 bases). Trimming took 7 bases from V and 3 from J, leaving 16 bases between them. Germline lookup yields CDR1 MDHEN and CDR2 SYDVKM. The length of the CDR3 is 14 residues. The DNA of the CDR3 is TGTGCCAGCAAGGGGGGGCGGGAAATCTACGAGCAGTACTTC. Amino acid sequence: CASKGGREIYEQYF. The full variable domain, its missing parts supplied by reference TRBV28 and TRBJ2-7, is DVKVTQSSRYLVKRTGEKVFLECVQDMDHENMFWYRQDPGLGLRLIYFSYDVKMKEKGDIPEGYSVSREKKERFSLILESASTNQTSMYLCASKGGREIYEQYFGPGTRLTVT.

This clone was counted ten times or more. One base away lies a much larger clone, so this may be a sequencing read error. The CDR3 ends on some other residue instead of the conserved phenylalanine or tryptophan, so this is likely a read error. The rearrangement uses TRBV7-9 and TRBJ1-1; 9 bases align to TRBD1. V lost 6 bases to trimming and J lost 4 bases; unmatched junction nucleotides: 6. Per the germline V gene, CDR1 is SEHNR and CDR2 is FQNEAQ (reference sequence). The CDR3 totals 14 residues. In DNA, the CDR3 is TGTGCCAGCAGAAGGGCGACAGGGGGCACTGAAGCTTTCCTT. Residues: CASRRATGGTEAFL.

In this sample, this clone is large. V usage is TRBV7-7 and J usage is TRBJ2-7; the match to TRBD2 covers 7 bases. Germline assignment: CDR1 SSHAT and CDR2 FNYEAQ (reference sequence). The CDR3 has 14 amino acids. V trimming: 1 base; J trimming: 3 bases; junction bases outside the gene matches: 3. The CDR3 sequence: CASSLGEGNYEQYF. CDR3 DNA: TGTGCCAGCAGCTTAGGGGAGGGGAACTACGAGCAGTACTTC.

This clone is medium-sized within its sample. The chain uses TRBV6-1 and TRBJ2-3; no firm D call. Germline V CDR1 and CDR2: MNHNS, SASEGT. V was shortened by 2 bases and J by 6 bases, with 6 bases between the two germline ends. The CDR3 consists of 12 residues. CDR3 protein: CASSEIVDTQYF. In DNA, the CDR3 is TGTGCCAGCAGTGAAATCGTGGATACGCAGTATTTT.

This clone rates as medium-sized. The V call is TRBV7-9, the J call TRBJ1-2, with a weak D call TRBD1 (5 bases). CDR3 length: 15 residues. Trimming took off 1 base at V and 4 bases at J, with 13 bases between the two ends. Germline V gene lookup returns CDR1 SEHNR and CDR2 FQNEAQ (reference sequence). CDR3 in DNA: TGTGCCAGCAGCTTAGACGCAGGGTTTAGCTATGGCTACACCTTC. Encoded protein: CASSLDAGFSYGYTF.

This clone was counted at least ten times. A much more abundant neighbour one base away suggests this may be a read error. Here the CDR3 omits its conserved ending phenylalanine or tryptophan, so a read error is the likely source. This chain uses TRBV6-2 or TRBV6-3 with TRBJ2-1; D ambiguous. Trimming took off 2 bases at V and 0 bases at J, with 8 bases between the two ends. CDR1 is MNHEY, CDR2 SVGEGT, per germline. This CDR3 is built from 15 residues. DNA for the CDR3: TGTGCCAGCAGTTACAGGCGGACCTCCTACAATGAGCAGTTCGTC. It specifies CASSYRRTSYNEQFV.

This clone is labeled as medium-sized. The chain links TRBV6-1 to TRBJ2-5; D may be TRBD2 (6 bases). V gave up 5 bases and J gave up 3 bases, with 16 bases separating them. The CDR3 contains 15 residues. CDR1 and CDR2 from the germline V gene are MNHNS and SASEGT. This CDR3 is CASSRGGTGEETQYF. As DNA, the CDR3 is TGTGCCAGCAGTAGGGGAGGCACAGGAGAAGAGACCCAGTACTTC.

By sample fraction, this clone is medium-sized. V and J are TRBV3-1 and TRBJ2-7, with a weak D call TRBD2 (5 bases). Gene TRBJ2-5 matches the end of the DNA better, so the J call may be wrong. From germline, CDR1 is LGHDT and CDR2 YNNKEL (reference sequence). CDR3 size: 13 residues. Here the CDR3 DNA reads TGTGCCAGCAGCCAAGTCCAGCGGGAGACCCAGTACTTC. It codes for CASSQVQRETQYF.